There are a few counts of the clone carrying this T cell receptor (beta chain). The sample is drawn from a study of T cells in Graves' hyperthyroidism and ophthalmopathy. TCR beta CDR3 sequences were amplified from RNA transcripts. HTBI primers were employed in a first-round RT-PCR of the TCR CDR3. Each CDR3 protein is one row after TCRdb ran MiXCR on the multiplex PCR reads. The sample gives around 300,000 distinct CDR3 sequences, about 13% of which show up once; roughly 8.2% is in the top ten. The CDR3 consists of 14 residues. Germline V gene sequence: CDR1 DFQATT, CDR2 SNEGSKA (reference sequence). Trimming pared 2 bases from V and 1 base from J, leaving 11 bases between.

The sample comprised blood. The source of this sequence is a woman aged 40 to 49 with Graves' hyperthyroidism. The chain is built from TRBV20-1 and TRBJ1-1; no firm D call. The CDR3 DNA reads TGCAGTGCTAGACTACACAGTTCGAACACTGAAGCTTTCTTT. Amino acid sequence: CSARLHSSNTEAFF.